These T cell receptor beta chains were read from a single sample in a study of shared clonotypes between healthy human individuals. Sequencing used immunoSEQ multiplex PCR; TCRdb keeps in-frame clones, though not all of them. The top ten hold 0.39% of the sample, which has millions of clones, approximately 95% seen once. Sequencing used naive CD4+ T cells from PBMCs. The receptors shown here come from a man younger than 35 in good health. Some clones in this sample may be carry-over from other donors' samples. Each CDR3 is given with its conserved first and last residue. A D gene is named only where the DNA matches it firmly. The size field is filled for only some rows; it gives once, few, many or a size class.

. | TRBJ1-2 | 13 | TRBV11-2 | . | TGTGCCAGCAGCTTAGGCGGATATGATGGCTACACCTTC | CASSLGGYDGYTF
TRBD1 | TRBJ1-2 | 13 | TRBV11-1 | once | TGTGCCAGCAGCTCACAGGGGAACTATGGCTACACCTTC | CASSSQGNYGYTF
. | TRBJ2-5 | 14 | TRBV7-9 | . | TGTGCCAGCAGCTTATCAGCGTACCAAGAGACCCAGTACTTC | CASSLSAYQETQYF
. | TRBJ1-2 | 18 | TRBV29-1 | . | TGCAGCGTTGGATGGACGGGGGAGAGGGGGGAGGCTAACTATGGCTACACCTTC | CSVGWTGERGEANYGYTF
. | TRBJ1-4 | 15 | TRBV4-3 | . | TGCGCCAGCAGCCAAGAGAGGGATGCCTATGAAAAACTGTTTTTT | CASSQERDAYEKLFF
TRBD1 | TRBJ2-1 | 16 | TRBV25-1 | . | TGTGCCAGCAGTGAACGGACAGGGTTTACCTACAATGAGCAGTTCTTC | CASSERTGFTYNEQFF
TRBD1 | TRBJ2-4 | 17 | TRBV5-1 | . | TGCGCCAGCAGCTCGCGTACAGGGGGCCGGACCAAAAACATTCAGTACTTC | CASSSRTGGRTKNIQYF
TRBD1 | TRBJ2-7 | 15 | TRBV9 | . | TGTGCCAGCAGCGACCGGGACAGGGGGATTTACGAGCAGTACTTC | CASSDRDRGIYEQYF
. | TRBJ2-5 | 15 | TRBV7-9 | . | TGTGCCAGCAGCTTACCGGGACAAAGGTTGGAGACCCAGTACTTC | CASSLPGQRLETQYF
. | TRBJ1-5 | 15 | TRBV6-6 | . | TGTGCCACCGAGGAGCGGAGACTGGGGAATCAGCCCCAGCATTTT | CATEERRLGNQPQHF
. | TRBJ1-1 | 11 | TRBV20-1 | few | TGCAGTGCTTCGATAGGCACTGAAGCTTTCTTT | CSASIGTEAFF
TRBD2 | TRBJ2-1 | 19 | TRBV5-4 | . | TGTGCCAGCAGCTTGGCCCGGGCTAGCGGGAGCGTCGCCTACAATGAGCAGTTCTTC | CASSLARASGSVAYNEQFF
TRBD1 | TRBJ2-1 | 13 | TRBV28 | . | TGTGCCAGCAGGATACGACAGGGTGATGAGCAGTTCTTC | CASRIRQGDEQFF
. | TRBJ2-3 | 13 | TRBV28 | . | TGTGCCAGCAGTTCCGCGGGTTCAGATACGCAGTATTTT | CASSSAGSDTQYF
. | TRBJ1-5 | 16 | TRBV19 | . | TGTGCCAGTAGTATAGGTCGAGGGGGTGGCAATCAGCCCCAGCATTTT | CASSIGRGGGNQPQHF
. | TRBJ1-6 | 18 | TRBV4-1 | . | TGCGCCAGCAGCCAGGAACAGGGAATCGGTAGCTATAATTCACCCCTCCACTTT | CASSQEQGIGSYNSPLHF
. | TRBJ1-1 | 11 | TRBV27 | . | TGTGCCAGCAGTTTACGGGGCACAGCTTTCTTT | CASSLRGTAFF
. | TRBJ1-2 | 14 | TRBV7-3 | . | TGTGCCAGCAGCACGGGAGTTACAAACTATGGCTACACCTTC | CASSTGVTNYGYTF
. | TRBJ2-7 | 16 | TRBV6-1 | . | TGTGCCAGCAGTGCCCACAGTACGGGGGCCCCCTACGAGCAGTACTTC | CASSAHSTGAPYEQYF
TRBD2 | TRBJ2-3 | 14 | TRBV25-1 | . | TGTGCCAGCAGTGTATTCAGGGAGGGGGATACGCAGTATTTT | CASSVFREGDTQYF
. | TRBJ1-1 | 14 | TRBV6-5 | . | TGTGCCAGCAGTCAGGGGCGGATGAACACTGAAGCTTTCTTT | CASSQGRMNTEAFF
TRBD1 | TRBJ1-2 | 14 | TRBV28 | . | TGTGCCAGCAGTCCGACAGGGGGGAACTATGGCTACACCTTC | CASSPTGGNYGYTF
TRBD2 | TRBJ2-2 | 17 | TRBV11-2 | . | TGTGCCAGCAGCTTTTTCGGGACTAGCGGGAGCACCGGGGAGCTGTTTTTT | CASSFFGTSGSTGELFF
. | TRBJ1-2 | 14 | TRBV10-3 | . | TGTGCCATCAGTGAGAGACAGGCGTCCTATGGCTACACCTTC | CAISERQASYGYTF
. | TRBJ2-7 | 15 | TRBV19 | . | TGTGCCAGTAGTATATTCGGGCAGTTAAGCCACGAGCAGTACTTC | CASSIFGQLSHEQYF
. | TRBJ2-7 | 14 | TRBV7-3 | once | TGTGCCAGCAGCTTGGGGGCGAAGGTCTACGAGCAGTACTTC | CASSLGAKVYEQYF
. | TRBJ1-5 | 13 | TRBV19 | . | TGTGCCAGTAATTTTTTGGTGAATCAGCCCCAGCATTTT | CASNFLVNQPQHF
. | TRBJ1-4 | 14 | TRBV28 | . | TGTGCCAGTGGACTGGGCAATCTACCTGAAAAACTGTTTTTT | CASGLGNLPEKLFF
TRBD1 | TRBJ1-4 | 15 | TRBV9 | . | TGTGCCAGCAGCGTAGATACAGGGGGCAGTGAAAAACTGTTTTTT | CASSVDTGGSEKLFF
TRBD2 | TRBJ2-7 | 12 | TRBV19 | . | TGTGCCACCGGACTAGCGGAATACGAGCAGTACTTC | CATGLAEYEQYF
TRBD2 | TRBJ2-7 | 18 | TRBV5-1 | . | TGCGCCAGCAGCTTGGGGACTAGCGGAGGGCGGGGTGGAAACGAGCAGTACTTC | CASSLGTSGGRGGNEQYF
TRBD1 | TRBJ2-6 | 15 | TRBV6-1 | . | TGTGCCAGCAGTAAACAGGGGCCTGGGGCCAACGTCCTGACTTTC | CASSKQGPGANVLTF
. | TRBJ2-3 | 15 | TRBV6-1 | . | TGTGCCAGCAGTCAACGGGATCACGAGGCAGATACGCAGTATTTT | CASSQRDHEADTQYF
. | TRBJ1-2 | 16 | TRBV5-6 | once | TGTGCCAGCAGCCTGGGGGATGTCAGGGAGGGCTATGGCTACACCTTC | CASSLGDVREGYGYTF
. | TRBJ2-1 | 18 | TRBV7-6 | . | TGTGCCAGCGGGGGCCTGGGGGCTCTAGCGAGGGGCTCCAATGAGCAGTTCTTC | CASGGLGALARGSNEQFF
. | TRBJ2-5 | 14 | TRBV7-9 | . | TGTGCCAGCAGCTTAAAGGGCTTAGAAGAGACCCAGTACTTC | CASSLKGLEETQYF
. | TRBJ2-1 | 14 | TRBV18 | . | TGTGCCAGCTCCCGGGAGAGGACCTACAATGAGCAGTTCTTC | CASSRERTYNEQFF
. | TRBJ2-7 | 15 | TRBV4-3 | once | TGCGCCAGCAGCCGAGATTTGACACAAGGATTCGAGCAGTACTTC | CASSRDLTQGFEQYF
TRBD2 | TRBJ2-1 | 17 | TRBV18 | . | TGTGCCAGCTCACCACCCGCTGGACTAGCGCCTTACAATGAGCAGTTCTTC | CASSPPAGLAPYNEQFF
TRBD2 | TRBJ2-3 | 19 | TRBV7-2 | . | TGTGCCAGCAGCTTGGTTGGAACTAGCGGGAGCGGGAGCACAGATACGCAGTATTTT | CASSLVGTSGSGSTDTQYF
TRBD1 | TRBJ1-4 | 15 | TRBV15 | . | TGTGCCACCAGCAGAATCGGGGACAGGGATGAAAAACTGTTTTTT | CATSRIGDRDEKLFF
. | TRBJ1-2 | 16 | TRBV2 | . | TGTGCCAGCAGTTTTACCCGAGCAGGGCAATACTATGGCTACACCTTC | CASSFTRAGQYYGYTF
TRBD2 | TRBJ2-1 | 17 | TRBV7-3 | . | TGTGCCAGCAGCTTCGCCGGGACTAGCGGGAGCTACAATGAGCAGTTCTTC | CASSFAGTSGSYNEQFF
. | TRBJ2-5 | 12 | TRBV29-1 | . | TGCAGCGCTATAAGGGGACGAGAGACCCAGTACTTC | CSAIRGRETQYF
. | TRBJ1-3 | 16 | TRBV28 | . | TGTGCCAGCAGTCGTCCGGGACTGATTTCTGGAAACACCATATATTTT | CASSRPGLISGNTIYF
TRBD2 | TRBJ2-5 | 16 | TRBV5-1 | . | TGCGCCAGCAGCCCAGGGACTAGCGGGAGTAAAGAGACCCAGTACTTC | CASSPGTSGSKETQYF
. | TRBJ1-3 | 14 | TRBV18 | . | TGTGCCAGCTCGGATTCAATATCTGGAAACACCATATATTTT | CASSDSISGNTIYF
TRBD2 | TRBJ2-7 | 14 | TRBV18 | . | TGTGCCAGCTCACGGGCTAGCGGGAGGGACGAGCAGTACTTC | CASSRASGRDEQYF
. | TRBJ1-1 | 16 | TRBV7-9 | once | TGTGCCAGCAGCTTAAGCCCGGGGAGGGTGAACACTGAAGCTTTCTTT | CASSLSPGRVNTEAFF
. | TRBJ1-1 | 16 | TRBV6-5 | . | TGTGCCAGCAGTTACTCGATCATGCCGGGGAACACTGAAGCTTTCTTT | CASSYSIMPGNTEAFF
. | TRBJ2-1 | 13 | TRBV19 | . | TGTGCCAGTAGTATTAGGCCTTACAATGAGCAGTTCTTC | CASSIRPYNEQFF
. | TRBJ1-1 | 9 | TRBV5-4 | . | TGTGCCAGCAGCTCTGAAGCTTTCTTT | CASSSEAFF
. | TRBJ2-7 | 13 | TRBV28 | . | TGTGCCAGCAGGGGGAGCTCACAGCGCGAGCAGTACTTC | CASRGSSQREQYF
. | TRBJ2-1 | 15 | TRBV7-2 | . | TGTGCCAGCAGCCCTCCTTCGAAGTCCTACAATGAGCAGTTCTTC | CASSPPSKSYNEQFF
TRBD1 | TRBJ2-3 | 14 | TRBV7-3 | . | TGTGCCAGCAGCTCAGGACAGGGAGGAGATACGCAGTATTTT | CASSSGQGGDTQYF
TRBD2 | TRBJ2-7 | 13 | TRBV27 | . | TGTGCCAGTAAGCGGGAGGGCCCATTTGAGCAGTACTTC | CASKREGPFEQYF
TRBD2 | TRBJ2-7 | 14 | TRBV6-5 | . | TGTGCCAGCAGTATCGGACTAGCGGGGAACGAGCAGTACTTC | CASSIGLAGNEQYF
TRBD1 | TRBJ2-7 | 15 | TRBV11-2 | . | TGTGCCAGCAGCCAAACTAGGGGACAGGCCTACGAGCAGTACTTC | CASSQTRGQAYEQYF